This TCR beta chain was recorded in a study of cytomegalovirus exposure and HLA in healthy donors. Study details: The Caucasian-associated ancestry cluster held 65% to 85% of 300 to 450 genotyped donors.

The study ran its PCR with 60 Vbeta and 13 Jbeta primers. Assay: immunoSEQ multiplex PCR; the TCRdb copy retains only in-frame clones and omits some. This sample carries 95,000 to 150,000 clones, approximately 83% of them seen once, and the ten largest clones take about 3.7%. Germline V gives CDR1 MDHEN, CDR2 SYDVKM. The V and J ends lost 6 bases and 6 bases respectively, with 14 bases between them. This CDR3 has 13 residues. This clone was seen just once. The sample taken for sequencing was PBMCs. The chain couples TRBV28 to TRBJ1-1, with D perhaps TRBD1 (6 bases). The receptor was isolated from a woman in her thirties or forties in good health and CMV-seropositive. This CDR3 reads CASRAQGYAEAFF. Written as DNA, the CDR3 is TGTGCCAGCAGGGCACAGGGATACGCTGAAGCTTTCTTT.